The 3 T cell receptor beta chains listed next were all sequenced from one sample in a study of blood T cell repertoires in COVID-19. The assay was immunoSEQ multiplex PCR, and TCRdb's table has in-frame clones only and misses some. The table has 320,000 or so clones, roughly nine tenths seen once. Sequencing input: PBMCs or T cells enriched from blood (not recorded which). The receptors come from a man aged 55 to 70 who had recovered from COVID-19.

This sequence joins TRBV5-1 and TRBJ2-7; TRBD1 agrees at 8 bases. The length of the CDR3 is 13 residues. In germline, CDR1 is SGHRS, CDR2 YFSETQ. The V segment lost 2 bases and the J segment 4 bases; nucleotides outside the gene matches: 2. CDR3 in DNA: TGCGCCAGCAGCTTACAGGGGGTATACGAGCAGTACTTC. Translating gives CASSLQGVYEQYF. The whole variable domain, filled in from reference TRBV5-1 and TRBJ2-7, reads KAGVTQTPRYLIKTRGQQVTLSCSPISGHRSVSWYQQTPGQGLQFLFEYFSETQRNKGNFPGRFSGRQFSNSRSEMNVSTLELGDSALYLCASSLQGVYEQYFGPGTRLTVT.

CDR3 protein: CAISELGQGYEQYF. The CDR3 bases are TGTGCCATCAGTGAGCTGGGACAGGGCTACGAGCAGTACTTC. The V call is TRBV10-3, the J call TRBJ2-7; 9 bases are a match to TRBD1. Per the germline V gene, CDR1 is ENHRY and CDR2 is SYGVKD. The J segment lost 3 bases and the V segment lost 2 bases, leaving 2 bases of the junction unmatched. The CDR3 is 14 amino acids.

The chain has TRBV6-5 and TRBJ1-1, with D perhaps TRBD1 (5 bases). The CDR3 runs 15 residues. CDR1 and CDR2 (germline): MNHEY, SVGAGI. The V end was cut by 2 bases, the J end by 11 bases, with 21 bases between. CDR3 sequence (DNA): TGTGCCAGCAGTTACGGCGACAGATACCACACTCGGGCTTTCTTT. This sequence encodes CASSYGDRYHTRAFF.